These T cell receptor beta chains were read from a single sample in a study of T cells in Graves' hyperthyroidism and ophthalmopathy. TCRdb re-derived calls from the multiplex PCR reads in MiXCR, one entry per CDR3 protein. The sample contains roughly 350,000 distinct CDR3 sequences, roughly 13% of which appear only once. The sample was blood. All receptors come from a woman aged 25-40 years with Graves' hyperthyroidism. Each CDR3 is given with its conserved first and last residue. D genes are given only for firm matches. Rows give clone size only sometimes, using once, few, many, or a class for an expanded clone.

j_gene,d_gene,abundance,v_gene,CDR3nt,CDR3aa
TRBJ1-2,.,.,TRBV13,TGTGCCAGACCTCTTACTTCTTATGGCTACTCCTTC,CARPLTSYGYSF
TRBJ2-2,.,.,TRBV19,TGTGCCAGTACCCGGCCGAGCTCCGGGACCGGGGAGCTGTTTTTT,CASTRPSSGTGELFF
TRBJ1-3,.,.,TRBV20-1,TGCAGTGCCCCACCTCCCACTGGGACGGGAAACACCATATATTTT,CSAPPPTGTGNTIYF
TRBJ2-2,.,.,TRBV28,TGTGCCAGCAGTTTTGAGGGGGAGCTGTTTTTT,CASSFEGELFF
TRBJ2-1,TRBD2,many,TRBV20-1,TGCAGTGCTAGAGATCCCCGACTAGCGGGAAGGAGCTCCTACAATGAGCAGTTCTTC,CSARDPRLAGRSSYNEQFF
TRBJ2-2,TRBD2,many,TRBV2,TGTGCCAGCACCCGAGGCGCAGCGGGAGCCGGGGAGCTGTTTTTT,CASTRGAAGAGELFF
TRBJ2-7,TRBD1,many,TRBV20-1,TGCAGTGCTTCTTCCGGGACAGGGGAAGAGCAGTACTTC,CSASSGTGEEQYF
TRBJ2-7,TRBD2,.,TRBV29-1,TGCAGCGTTAGGACTAGCGGGGTAACCTACGAGCAGTACTTC,CSVRTSGVTYEQYF
TRBJ1-5,.,few,TRBV19,TGTGCCAGTAGTGACAGGAGTTACCATCAGCCCCAGCATTTT,CASSDRSYHQPQHF
TRBJ1-2,.,.,TRBV4-3,TGCGCCAGCAGCCAAGGAGGGAGTTGGCCGGGGCCAGTCTATGGCTACACCTTC,CASSQGGSWPGPVYGYTF
TRBJ2-5,TRBD1,.,TRBV20-1,TGCAGTGCTAGCGGATACGGGGACAGGGTGCTGGAGACTCAGTACTTC,CSASGYGDRVLETQYF
TRBJ2-1,.,many,TRBV28,TGTGCCAGCAGTTTTAGAGATGAGCAGTTCTTC,CASSFRDEQFF
TRBJ2-1,TRBD2,many,TRBV20-1,TGCAGTGCCCAAGCTAGCGGGAGAGGTACGCAGTTCTTC,CSAQASGRGTQFF
TRBJ2-7,TRBD1,many,TRBV27,TGTGCCAGCAGTTTAAGGGGGCTTTCCAACGAGCAGTACTTC,CASSLRGLSNEQYF
TRBJ2-1,TRBD1,few,TRBV27,TGTGCCAGCAGTTTGACAGGGGCTGGGATCTATGAGCAGTTCTTC,CASSLTGAGIYEQFF
TRBJ1-5,.,many,TRBV28,TGTGCCAGCACCCCCGCCCCGGGGCCCCAGCATTTT,CASTPAPGPQHF
TRBJ2-4,TRBD1,many,TRBV30,TGTGCCTGGAACGACAGGGGGAGATACAAAAACATTCAGTACTTC,CAWNDRGRYKNIQYF
TRBJ2-3,.,many,TRBV24-1,TGTGCCACCAGTGAGGGCGGAATGACTTCAGATACGCAGTATTTT,CATSEGGMTSDTQYF
TRBJ1-1,.,many,TRBV20-1,TGCAGTGCTAGAGATCGAAGGGCTAGCACTGAAGCTTTCTTT,CSARDRRASTEAFF
TRBJ2-5,TRBD2,many,TRBV11-1,TGTGCCAGCAGCCTGGAGAGACTAGCGGGCCAAGAGACCCAGTACTTC,CASSLERLAGQETQYF
TRBJ2-5,TRBD2,.,TRBV6-1,TGTGCCAGCAGTGGAACTCTCCCGGGACTAGCGAGGGAAGAGACCCAGTACTTC,CASSGTLPGLAREETQYF
TRBJ1-3,.,few,TRBV7-9,TGTGCCAGCAGCTTAGACGGGGGTGCACCGACCTCTGGAAACACCATATATTTT,CASSLDGGAPTSGNTIYF
TRBJ1-1,.,.,TRBV6-9,TGTGCCAGCAGTTACGGGCGGGGGGCGTATACTGAAGCTTTCTTT,CASSYGRGAYTEAFF